This TCR beta chain stems from a study of identical twins. This clonotype occurred a few times. Its antigen is currently unknown. Study conclusions and caveats: Reduced insertions were recorded for abundant cord blood beta clonotypes, with no such pattern in memory repertoires.

This CDR3 is 15 amino acids long. Trimming removed 0 bases from V and 6 bases from J, with 14 bases in between. From germline, CDR1 is LGHNA and CDR2 YNFKEQ. TCRdb itself ran the 5' RACE reads through MiXCR, one entry per CDR3 protein. The table includes about 530,000 distinct CDR3 sequences, 15% detected once. This sample was also put to use in a study of yellow fever vaccine responses in identical twins.

The chain employs TRBV4-2 and TRBJ2-5; D not certain. The source is a woman under 30 in good health. Sequenced sample: CD4+ T cells sorted from blood. The CDR3: CASSQDGGVTKTQYF. The CDR3 region has the DNA TGTGCCAGCAGCCAAGATGGTGGGGTAACAAAGACCCAGTACTTC.